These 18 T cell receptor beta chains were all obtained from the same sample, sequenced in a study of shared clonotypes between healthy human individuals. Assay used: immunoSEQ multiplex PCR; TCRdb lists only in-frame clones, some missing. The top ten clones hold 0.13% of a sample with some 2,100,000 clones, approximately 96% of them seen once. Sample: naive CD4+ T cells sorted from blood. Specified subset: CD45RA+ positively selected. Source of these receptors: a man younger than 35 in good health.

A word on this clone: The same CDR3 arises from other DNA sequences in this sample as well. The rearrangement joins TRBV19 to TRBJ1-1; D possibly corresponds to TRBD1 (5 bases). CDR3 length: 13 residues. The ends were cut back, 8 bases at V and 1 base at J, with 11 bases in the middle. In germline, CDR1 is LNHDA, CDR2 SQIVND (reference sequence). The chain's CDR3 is CASSPQGNTEAFF. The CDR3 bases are TGTGCCAGTTCCCCTCAGGGGAACACTGAAGCTTTCTTT.

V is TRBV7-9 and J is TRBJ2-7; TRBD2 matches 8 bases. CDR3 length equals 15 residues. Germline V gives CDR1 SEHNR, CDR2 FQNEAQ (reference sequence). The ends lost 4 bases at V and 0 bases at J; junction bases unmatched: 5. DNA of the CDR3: TGTGCCAGCAGCTCGACTAGCGCAAGCTCCTACGAGCAGTACTTC. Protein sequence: CASSSTSASSYEQYF.

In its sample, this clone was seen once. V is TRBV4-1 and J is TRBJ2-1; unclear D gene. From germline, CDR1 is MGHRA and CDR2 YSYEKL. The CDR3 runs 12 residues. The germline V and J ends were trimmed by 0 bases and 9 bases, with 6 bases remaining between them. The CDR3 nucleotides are TGCGCCAGCAGCCAAGACGTGGGTGAGCAGTTCTTC. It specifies CASSQDVGEQFF.

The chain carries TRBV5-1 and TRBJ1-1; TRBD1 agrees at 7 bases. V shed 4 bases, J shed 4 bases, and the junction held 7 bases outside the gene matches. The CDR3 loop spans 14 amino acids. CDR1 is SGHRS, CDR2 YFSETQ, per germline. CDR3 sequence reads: CASSRTTGVTEAFF. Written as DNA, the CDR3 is TGCGCCAGCAGCCGGACAACAGGGGTCACTGAAGCTTTCTTT. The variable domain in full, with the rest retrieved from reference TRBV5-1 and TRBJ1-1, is KAGVTQTPRYLIKTRGQQVTLSCSPISGHRSVSWYQQTPGQGLQFLFEYFSETQRNKGNFPGRFSGRQFSNSRSEMNVSTLELGDSALYLCASSRTTGVTEAFFGQGTRLTVV.

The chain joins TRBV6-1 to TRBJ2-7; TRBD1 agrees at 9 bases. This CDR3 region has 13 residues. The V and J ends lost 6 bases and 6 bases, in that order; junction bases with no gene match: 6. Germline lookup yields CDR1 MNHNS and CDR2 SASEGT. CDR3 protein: CASRLVTGGEQYF. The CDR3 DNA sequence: TGTGCCAGCAGACTCGTGACAGGGGGCGAGCAGTACTTC.

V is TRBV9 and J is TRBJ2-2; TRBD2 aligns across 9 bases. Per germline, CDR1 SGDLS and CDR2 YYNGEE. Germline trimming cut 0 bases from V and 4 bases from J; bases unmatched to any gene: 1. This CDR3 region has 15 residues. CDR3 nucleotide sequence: TGTGCCAGCAGCGTAGATAGCGGGAGCACCGGGGAGCTGTTTTTT. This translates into CASSVDSGSTGELFF.

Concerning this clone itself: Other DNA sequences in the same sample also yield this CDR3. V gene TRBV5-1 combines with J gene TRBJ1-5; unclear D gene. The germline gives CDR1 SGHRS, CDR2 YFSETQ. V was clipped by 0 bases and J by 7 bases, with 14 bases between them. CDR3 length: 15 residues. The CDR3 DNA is TGCGCCAGCAGCTTGGGAACCGGGGAAGGGCAGCCCCAGCATTTT. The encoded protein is CASSLGTGEGQPQHF. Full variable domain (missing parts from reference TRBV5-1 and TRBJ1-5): KAGVTQTPRYLIKTRGQQVTLSCSPISGHRSVSWYQQTPGQGLQFLFEYFSETQRNKGNFPGRFSGRQFSNSRSEMNVSTLELGDSALYLCASSLGTGEGQPQHFGDGTRLSIL.

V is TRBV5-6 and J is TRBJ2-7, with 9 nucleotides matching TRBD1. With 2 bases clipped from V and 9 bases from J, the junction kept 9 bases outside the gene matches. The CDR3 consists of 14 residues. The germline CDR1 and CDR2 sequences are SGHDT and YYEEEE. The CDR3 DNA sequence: TGTGCCAGCAGCTTCCGGGACAGGGAGACAGGGCAGTACTTC. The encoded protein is CASSFRDRETGQYF.

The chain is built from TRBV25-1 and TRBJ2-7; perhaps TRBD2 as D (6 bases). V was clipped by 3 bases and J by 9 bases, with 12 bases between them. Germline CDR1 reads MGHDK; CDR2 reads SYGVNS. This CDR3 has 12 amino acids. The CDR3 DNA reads TGTGCCAGCAGTGACACTCCCGGGGGGCAGTACTTC. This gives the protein CASSDTPGGQYF.

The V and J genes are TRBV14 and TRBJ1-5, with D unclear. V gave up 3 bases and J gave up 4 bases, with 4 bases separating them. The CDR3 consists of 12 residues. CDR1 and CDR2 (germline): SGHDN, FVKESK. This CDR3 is CASSHVNQPQHF. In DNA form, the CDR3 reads TGTGCCAGCAGCCACGTAAATCAGCCCCAGCATTTT. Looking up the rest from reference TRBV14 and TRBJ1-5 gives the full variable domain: EAGVTQFPSHSVIEKGQTVTLRCDPISGHDNLYWYRRVMGKEIKFLLHFVKESKQDESGMPNNRFLAERTGGTYSTLKVQPAELEDSGVYFCASSHVNQPQHFGDGTRLSIL.

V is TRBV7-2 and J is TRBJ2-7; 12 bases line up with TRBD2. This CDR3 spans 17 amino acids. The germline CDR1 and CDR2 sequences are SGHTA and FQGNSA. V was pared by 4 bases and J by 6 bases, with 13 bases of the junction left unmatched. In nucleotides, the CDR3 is TGTGCCAGCAGCTCCCCTGGAGGGCTAGCGGGAGGGTTCGAGCAGTACTTC. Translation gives CASSSPGGLAGGFEQYF.

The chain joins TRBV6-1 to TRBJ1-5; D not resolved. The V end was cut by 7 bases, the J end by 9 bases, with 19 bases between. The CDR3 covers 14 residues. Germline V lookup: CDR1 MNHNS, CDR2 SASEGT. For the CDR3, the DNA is TGTGCCAGCAACGCCCGAGGCCCAATAAGGCCCCAGCATTTT. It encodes CASNARGPIRPQHF.

The CDR3 region has the DNA TGTGCCAGCAGCTACGGGGCCAGTTACGAGCAGTACTTC. Translating gives CASSYGASYEQYF. This sequence joins TRBV7-9 and TRBJ2-7; D may correspond to TRBD1 or TRBD2 (5 bases each). Germline loops: CDR1 SEHNR, CDR2 FQNEAQ (reference sequence). Deletions cut 4 bases from V and 4 bases from J, with 11 bases between. The CDR3 is made up of 13 amino acids.

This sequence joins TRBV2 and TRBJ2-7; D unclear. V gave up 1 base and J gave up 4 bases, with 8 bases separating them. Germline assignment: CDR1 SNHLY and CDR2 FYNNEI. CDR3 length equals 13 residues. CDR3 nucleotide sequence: TGTGCCAGCAGTGAAGATCTGGGTTACGAGCAGTACTTC. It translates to CASSEDLGYEQYF.

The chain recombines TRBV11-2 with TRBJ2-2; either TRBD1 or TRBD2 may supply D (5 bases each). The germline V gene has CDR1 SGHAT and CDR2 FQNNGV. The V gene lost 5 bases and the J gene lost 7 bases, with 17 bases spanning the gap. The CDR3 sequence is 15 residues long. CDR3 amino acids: CASSPLLVRGGELFF. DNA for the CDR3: TGTGCCAGCAGCCCCCTGCTAGTGAGGGGCGGGGAGCTGTTTTTT.

In nucleotides, the CDR3 is TGTGCCAGCAGCTTTGGGACAGGGCTGGGCACTGAAGCTTTCTTT. Protein sequence: CASSFGTGLGTEAFF. The chain uses TRBV5-6 and TRBJ1-1; 9 positions agree with TRBD1. The trim removed 2 bases at V and 4 bases at J, leaving 6 bases unmatched. Germline CDR1 and CDR2: SGHDT and YYEEEE. The CDR3 spans 15 residues.

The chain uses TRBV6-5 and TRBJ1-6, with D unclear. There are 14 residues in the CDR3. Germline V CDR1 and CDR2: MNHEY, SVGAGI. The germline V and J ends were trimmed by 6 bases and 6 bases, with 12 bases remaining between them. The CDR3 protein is CASRNGRSNSPLHF. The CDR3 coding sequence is TGTGCCAGCAGAAACGGGCGCAGTAATTCACCCCTCCACTTT.

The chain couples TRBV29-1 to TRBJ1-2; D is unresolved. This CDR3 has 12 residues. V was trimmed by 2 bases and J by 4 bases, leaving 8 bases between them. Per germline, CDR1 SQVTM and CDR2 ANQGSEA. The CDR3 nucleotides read TGCAGCGTTGAACAACGGTCCTATGGCTACACCTTC. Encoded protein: CSVEQRSYGYTF.